The clone carrying this T cell receptor (beta chain) was seen a few times. Its antigen is unknown. The identical CDR3 is also encoded by other nucleotide sequences in the sample. The data were produced by immunoSEQ multiplex PCR, yet TCRdb's version contains in-frame clones alone and is incomplete. This sample has 150,000 to 250,000 clones, with about three quarters found just once. This sample is drawn from a study of cytomegalovirus exposure and HLA in healthy donors. Study in general: Both the approximately 130 validation repertoires and the 666 first-cohort repertoires used the same platform, as reported by a later analysis.

General study results and limits: Per published reports, the classifier diagnosed cytomegalovirus status with high specificity and sensitivity. Investigators reported 150 to 200 TCR beta chains as tied to cytomegalovirus. Most TCR sequences showed up rarely, but some public TCRs showed up in many donors.

The clonotype was recovered from a young woman in good health and CMV-seronegative. The specimen sequenced was PBMCs.

The CDR3 loop is CASSPGTGGEKLFF. For the CDR3, the DNA is TGCGCCAGCAGCCCCGGGACAGGGGGGGAAAAACTGTTTTTT. This chain links TRBV5-1 with TRBJ1-4; 11 bases match TRBD1. V shed 4 bases and J 8 bases; nucleotides not matched to a gene: 4. The CDR3 loop spans 14 amino acids. Germline values: CDR1 SGHRS, CDR2 YFSETQ. The variable domain in full, completed from reference TRBV5-1 and TRBJ1-4, reads KAGVTQTPRYLIKTRGQQVTLSCSPISGHRSVSWYQQTPGQGLQFLFEYFSETQRNKGNFPGRFSGRQFSNSRSEMNVSTLELGDSALYLCASSPGTGGEKLFFGSGTQLSVL.